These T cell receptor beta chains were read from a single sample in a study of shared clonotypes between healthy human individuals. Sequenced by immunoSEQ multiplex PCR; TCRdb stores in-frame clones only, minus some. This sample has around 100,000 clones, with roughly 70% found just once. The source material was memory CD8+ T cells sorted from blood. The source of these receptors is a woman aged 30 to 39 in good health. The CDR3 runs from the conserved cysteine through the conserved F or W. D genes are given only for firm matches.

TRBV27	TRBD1	CASSLLAGGRRGYTF
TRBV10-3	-	CAISDGGMAGGIYEQYF
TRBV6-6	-	CASSSAVPQETQYF
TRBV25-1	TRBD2	CASSGAGDLYEQYF
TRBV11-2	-	CASSSSLASEQYF
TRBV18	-	CASSPQVGETQYF
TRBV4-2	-	CASRGTNNSYNEQFF
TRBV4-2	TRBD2	CASSTGRETTDTQYF
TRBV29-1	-	CSVVPAYNEQFF
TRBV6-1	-	CASSEGQSGGNTIYF
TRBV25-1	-	CASSESGAGREQFF
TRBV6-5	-	CASSYSDAGEEHF
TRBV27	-	CASSPWSRYEQFF
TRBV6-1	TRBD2	CASSESVLAGGGAGELFF
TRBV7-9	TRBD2	CASSATSGWYEQYF
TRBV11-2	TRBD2	CASSSGTSDSNEQFF
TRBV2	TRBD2	CASRPGLAGAGELFF
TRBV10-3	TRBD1	CAIRFTGENGYTF
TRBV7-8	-	CASSSLDSRYEQYF
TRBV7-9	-	CASSKTWVSGYTF
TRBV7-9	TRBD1	CASSLKGRDREYEQYF
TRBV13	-	CASSLRDTVTDTQYF
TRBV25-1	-	CASSTRDNSYEQYF
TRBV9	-	CASSVEVGVGYEQYF
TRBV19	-	CASSIDPRVEQFF
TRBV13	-	CASSRPPGPPWGSNTGELFF
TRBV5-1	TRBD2	CASSFGLESSYNEQFF
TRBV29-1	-	CSVELAGGGEQFF
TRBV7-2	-	CASSLQNTVRGEKLFF
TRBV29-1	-	CSAREAFF
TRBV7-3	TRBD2	CASSLSYSGRMDLSSYNEQFF
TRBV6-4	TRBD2	CASSDSSGRGADTQYF
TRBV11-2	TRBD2	CASSLDLLWREGWETQYF
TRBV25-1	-	CASSEPGSSYNEQFF
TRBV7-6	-	CASSLAPDTGELFF
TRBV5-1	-	CASSSYGTRNEQFF
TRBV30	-	CAWGRADTQYF
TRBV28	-	CASSLGEIGELFF
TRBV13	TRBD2	CASTGLAMNNEQFF
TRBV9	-	CASSERTDNEKLFF
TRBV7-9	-	CASSFPGAVGEQYF
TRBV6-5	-	CASSYERTSPIYGYTF
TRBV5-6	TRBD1	CASSGDSYTNYGYTF
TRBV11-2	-	CASSLAIGKNTEAFF
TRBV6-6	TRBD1	CASSRTGNPYNEQFF
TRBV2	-	CASREQGRRNQPQHF
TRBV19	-	CASIRLPNTEAFF
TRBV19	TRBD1	CASSNPKTGDEKLFF
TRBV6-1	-	CASTGSSGANVLTF
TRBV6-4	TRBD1	CASRGPGQVNYEQYF
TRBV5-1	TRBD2	CASSLGREDSSYEQYF
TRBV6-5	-	CASSQGKGYTF
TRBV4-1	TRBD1	CASSLSGQGSYEQYF
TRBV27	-	CASSIDISIATETQYF
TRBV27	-	CASRTDRVEGTDTQYF
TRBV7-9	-	CASSPGATNTGELFF
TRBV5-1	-	CASSLDEGGQPQHF